This T cell receptor (beta chain) was captured in a study of T cells after yellow fever vaccination. Across the study: Each low-cell-number fraction was prepared by means of SMART-Seq v4 Ultra Low Input. Points from the study as a whole: Overlap between CD4 and CD8 compartments was detected for a small share of clonotypes. Any FACS-sorted repertoire could hold abundant clonotypes that contaminate it from the bulk population.

The V gene lost 7 bases and the J gene lost 5 bases, with 13 bases spanning the gap. The CDR3 is 13 amino acids. Germline V gene lookup returns CDR1 SGHRS and CDR2 YFSETQ. This clonotype was counted only a few times. Its cognate antigen is unknown. The authors made TCR cDNA by 5'RACE template switching, adding a universal primer site and UMIs. TCRdb re-called the 5' RACE reads with MiXCR, one entry per CDR3 protein. Of 300,000 or so distinct CDR3 sequences listed, approximately 8% are singletons. V gene TRBV5-1 combines with J gene TRBJ2-1; no clear D gene. The TCR sequence derives from a young man who received the YFV17D yellow fever vaccine. Source: CD4+ T cells sorted from PBMCs, taken 5 days after the yellow fever booster vaccination. Written as DNA, the CDR3 is TGCGCCAGCCGCGGCTGGGGTGACAATGAGCAGTTCTTC. The encoded protein is CASRGWGDNEQFF.